Described below is a single T cell receptor beta chain sequence and its context. The target antigen is unknown. The V segment lost 7 bases and the J segment 4 bases; nucleotides outside the gene matches: 22. The CDR3 covers 19 residues. Germline CDR1 SNHLY, CDR2 FYNNEI. These data are taken from a study of radiotherapy plus CTLA-4 blockade in lung cancer. Produced via immunoSEQ multiplex PCR; TCRdb's table is partial and in-frame only. The sample lists 50,000 to 65,000 clones; roughly 80% were seen once. Focal radiation was given together with CTLA-4 blockade (ipilimumab) to patients with chemo-refractory metastatic non-small-cell lung cancer. Overall study results and limits: In blood, tumor-derived TCR clones expanded after radiotherapy plus ipilimumab.

The material was peripheral blood, obtained from a patient treated with radiotherapy plus ipilimumab. The receptor was derived from a human donor with non-small cell lung cancer who had a complete response to radiotherapy plus ipilimumab. This chain uses TRBV2 with TRBJ2-5; 9 nucleotides agree with TRBD2. This CDR3 reads CASKRLAGTVFSEGETQYF. In nucleotides, the CDR3 is TGTGCCAGCAAGCGGCTAGCGGGGACAGTGTTCTCCGAGGGAGAGACCCAGTACTTC.